This TCR beta chain was obtained from a study of T cell responses to AZD1222 COVID-19 vaccine. Points from the study as a whole: In all cases, repertoires were sampled only after the peak T cell response. White British people made up most donors, females outnumbered males, and clonal diversity was possibly underestimated. Just a handful of people given AZD1222 tested seropositive at baseline. Within unmutated variant regions lay the reported targets of nearly half of spike-specific TCRs.

Generated by immunoSEQ multiplex PCR, the TCRdb table keeps only in-frame clones and is missing some. Found here are about 180,000 clones, 70% to 90% of them singletons; the top ten hold around 7.9%. As regards this clone: What it binds is not known.

The CDR3 runs 15 residues. V was clipped by 0 bases and J by 6 bases, with 14 bases between them. CDR1 LGHDT and CDR2 YNNKEL come from the germline V gene (reference sequence). The TCR was taken from an adult in good health. This chain links TRBV3-1 (or the pseudogene TRBV3-2) with TRBJ1-2, with unresolved D. The specimen was peripheral blood, collected on day 0 of AZD1222 vaccination. The chain's CDR3 is CASSQDPAFSDGYTF. Written as DNA, the CDR3 is TGTGCCAGCAGCCAAGATCCCGCCTTTTCTGATGGCTACACCTTC.